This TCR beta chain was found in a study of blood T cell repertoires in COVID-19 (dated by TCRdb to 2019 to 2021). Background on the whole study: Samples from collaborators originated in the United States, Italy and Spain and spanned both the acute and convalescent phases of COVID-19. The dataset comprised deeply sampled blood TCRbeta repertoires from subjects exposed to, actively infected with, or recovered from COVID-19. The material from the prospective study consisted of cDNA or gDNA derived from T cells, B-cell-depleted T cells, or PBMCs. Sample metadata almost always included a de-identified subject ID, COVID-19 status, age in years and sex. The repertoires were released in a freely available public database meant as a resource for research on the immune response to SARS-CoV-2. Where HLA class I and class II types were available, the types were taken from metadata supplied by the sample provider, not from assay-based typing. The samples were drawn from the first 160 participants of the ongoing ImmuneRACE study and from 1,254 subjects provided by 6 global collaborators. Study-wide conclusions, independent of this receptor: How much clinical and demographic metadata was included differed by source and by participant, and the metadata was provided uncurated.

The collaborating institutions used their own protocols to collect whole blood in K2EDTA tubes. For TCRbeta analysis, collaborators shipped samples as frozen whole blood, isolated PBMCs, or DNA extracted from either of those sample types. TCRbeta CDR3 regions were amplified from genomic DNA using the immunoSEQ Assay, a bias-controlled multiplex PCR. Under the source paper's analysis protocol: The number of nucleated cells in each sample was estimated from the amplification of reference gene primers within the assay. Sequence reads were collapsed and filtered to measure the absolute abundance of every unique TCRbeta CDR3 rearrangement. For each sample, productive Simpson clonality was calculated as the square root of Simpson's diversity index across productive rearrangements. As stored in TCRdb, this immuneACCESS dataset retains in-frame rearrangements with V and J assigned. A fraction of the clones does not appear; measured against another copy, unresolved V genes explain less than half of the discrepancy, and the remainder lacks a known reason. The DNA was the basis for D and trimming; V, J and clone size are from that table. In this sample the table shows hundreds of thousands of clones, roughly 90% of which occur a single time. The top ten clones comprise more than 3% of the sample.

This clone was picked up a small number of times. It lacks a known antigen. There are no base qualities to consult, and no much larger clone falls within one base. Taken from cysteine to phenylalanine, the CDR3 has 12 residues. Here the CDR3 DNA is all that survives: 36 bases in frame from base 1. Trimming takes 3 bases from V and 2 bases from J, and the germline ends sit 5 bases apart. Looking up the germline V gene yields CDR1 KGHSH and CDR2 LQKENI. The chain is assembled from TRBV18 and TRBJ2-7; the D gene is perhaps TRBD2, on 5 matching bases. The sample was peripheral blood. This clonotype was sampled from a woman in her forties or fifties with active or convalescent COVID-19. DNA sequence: TGTGCCAGCTCACCCGGGACCTACGAGCAGTACTTC. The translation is CASSPGTYEQYF.